Sequencing of this T cell receptor (beta chain) was carried out in a study of cytomegalovirus exposure and HLA in healthy donors. Germline values: CDR1 ENHRY, CDR2 SYGVKD. CDR3 length: 16 residues. The ends were cut back, 3 bases at V and 0 bases at J, with 11 bases in the middle. The PCR made use of 60 Vbeta and 13 Jbeta primers. Generated by immunoSEQ multiplex PCR, the TCRdb table keeps only in-frame clones and is missing some. The repertoire has about 160,000 clones, about four fifths of them found once; the top ten carry about 10%. The receptor's source is a middle-aged man in good health and CMV-seropositive. Sequencing was carried out using PBMCs. The chain uses TRBV10-3 and TRBJ1-4; D is undetermined. CDR3 DNA: TGTGCCATCAGTGACGAAAACCCGGCAACTAATGAAAAACTGTTTTTT. As protein: CAISDENPATNEKLFF.